One and the same sample provided the 25 T cell receptor beta chains below, sequenced in a study of shared clonotypes between healthy human individuals. TCRdb keeps only in-frame clones here, not all; method: immunoSEQ multiplex PCR. Among about 1.1 million clones listed, 75% to 85% were seen once. The sequencing sample was made of memory CD4+ T cells from PBMCs. Stated subset: CD45RA-negative fraction. The receptors come from a man younger than 30 in good health. Some clones in this sample may be carry-over from other donors' samples.

The chain uses TRBV10-3 and TRBJ2-5; possibly TRBD1 or TRBD2 for D (6 bases each). V gave up 3 bases and J gave up 5 bases, with 16 bases separating them. Germline CDR1 ENHRY, CDR2 SYGVKD. The CDR3 totals 15 residues. CDR3 region: CAISEQGGLGETQYF. Written as DNA, the CDR3 is TGTGCCATCAGTGAACAGGGAGGTCTGGGGGAGACCCAGTACTTC.

The chain combines TRBV28 with TRBJ2-7, with TRBD1 matching over 9 bases. The CDR3 contains 15 residues. The ends lost 5 bases at V and 2 bases at J; junction bases unmatched: 7. Germline values: CDR1 MDHEN, CDR2 SYDVKM. CDR3 sequence (DNA): TGTGCCAGCAGTCGCTCGGGGACAGGGCCCTACGAGCAGTACTTC. This gives the protein CASSRSGTGPYEQYF.

The chain joins TRBV30 to TRBJ1-2; D gene unclear. Per germline, CDR1 GTSNPN and CDR2 SVGIG (reference sequence). The CDR3 has 11 residues. Trimming took 5 bases from V and 8 from J, leaving 12 bases between them. The CDR3 nucleotides are TGTGCCTGGGGAAATGGAGGGGGCTACACCTTC. Protein sequence: CAWGNGGGYTF.

The chain combines TRBV4-1 with TRBJ2-5; maybe TRBD2 (5 bases). Germline CDR1 is MGHRA and CDR2 is YSYEKL. Trimming took off 0 bases at V and 7 bases at J, with 12 bases between the two ends. CDR3 length: 14 amino acids. DNA of the CDR3: TGCGCCAGCAGCCAAGATCGGGAACGGGGGACCCAGTACTTC. Its protein is CASSQDRERGTQYF.

Remarks on this clone: The sample holds other DNA sequences that translate to the same CDR3. The gene calls are TRBV5-1 and TRBJ2-1; 9 bases fit TRBD1. This CDR3 comprises 15 residues. The junction had 4 bases not matched to a gene; V was cut back by 4 bases and J by 2 bases. In germline, CDR1 is SGHRS, CDR2 YFSETQ. CDR3 residues: CASSKGQGPYNEQFF. The CDR3 DNA sequence: TGCGCCAGCAGCAAGGGACAGGGACCCTACAATGAGCAGTTCTTC. The full variable domain, completed using reference TRBV5-1 and TRBJ2-1, is KAGVTQTPRYLIKTRGQQVTLSCSPISGHRSVSWYQQTPGQGLQFLFEYFSETQRNKGNFPGRFSGRQFSNSRSEMNVSTLELGDSALYLCASSKGQGPYNEQFFGPGTRLTVL.

As DNA, the CDR3 is TGTGCCAGCAGCGCCGGGACTAGCGGCACCGGGGAGCTGTTTTTT. It is translated as CASSAGTSGTGELFF. The chain is built from TRBV9 and TRBJ2-2, with 11 bases aligning to TRBD2. The CDR3 runs to 15 residues. V dropped 3 bases and J dropped 4; count of bases not matched to a gene: 2. Germline CDR1 is SGDLS and CDR2 is YYNGEE.

Here the CDR3 reads CASSLYRGTEMTGGAFF. CDR3 coding DNA: TGTGCCAGCAGCTTGTACAGGGGCACTGAAATGACAGGGGGAGCTTTCTTT. The chain couples TRBV5-6 to TRBJ1-1; 9 bases align to TRBD1. The J segment lost 10 bases and the V segment lost 1 base, leaving 17 bases of the junction unmatched. Germline CDR1 reads SGHDT; CDR2 reads YYEEEE. The CDR3 runs 17 residues.

The V and J genes are TRBV7-9 and TRBJ1-2; D gene uncertain. Trimming took 5 bases from V and 3 from J, leaving 19 bases between them. The V gene's germline CDR1 is SEHNR and CDR2 FQNEAQ (reference sequence). This CDR3 is built from 16 residues. As DNA, the CDR3 is TGTGCCAGCAGCCCCCAACGACTTTTTGGACACTATGGCTACACCTTC. This sequence encodes CASSPQRLFGHYGYTF.

This clone turned up a few times. The chain couples TRBV6-1 to TRBJ2-7, with TRBD1 as a possible D gene (5 bases). CDR3 length: 12 residues. V was pared by 6 bases and J by 2 bases, with 8 bases between. Germline lookup yields CDR1 MNHNS and CDR2 SASEGT. The CDR3 loop reads CASSPGTYEQYF. CDR3 sequence (DNA): TGTGCCAGCAGCCCAGGGACCTACGAGCAGTACTTC.

Notes on this clone: Just one base apart from a much larger clone, this may be a read error. The rearrangement links TRBV29-1 to TRBJ2-1; D remains unclear. The CDR3 runs to 11 residues. Germline V gene lookup returns CDR1 SQVTM and CDR2 ANQGSEA. The ends were cut back, 6 bases at V and 10 bases at J, with 13 bases in the middle. DNA for the CDR3: TGCAGCGTGTCTAGGCCCGGGGAGCAGTTCTTC. As protein: CSVSRPGEQFF.

V and J are TRBV4-3 and TRBJ2-2; 7 bases fit TRBD1. This CDR3 is built from 14 residues. Germline trimming cut 5 bases from V and 3 bases from J; bases unmatched to any gene: 3. CDR1 is LGHNA, CDR2 YSLEER, per germline. The CDR3 loop reads CASSYDRDTGELFF. CDR3 DNA sequence: TGCGCCAGCAGCTACGACAGGGACACCGGGGAGCTGTTTTTT.

The rearrangement joins TRBV28 to TRBJ2-2; D is undetermined. CDR1 is MDHEN and CDR2 is SYDVKM in the germline V gene. Trimming cost V 5 bases and J 2 bases, with 6 bases left between them. The CDR3 totals 13 residues. The CDR3, as DNA: TGTGCCAGCAGTAATCCCAACACCGGGGAGCTGTTTTTT. This codes for CASSNPNTGELFF.

As to this clone: Other nucleotide sequences from this sample produce the same CDR3. The chain joins TRBV28 to TRBJ1-2, with D hard to call. The germline V gene has CDR1 MDHEN and CDR2 SYDVKM. The CDR3 consists of 12 residues. V shed 5 bases and J shed 4 bases, with 8 bases lying between them. The CDR3 DNA is TGTGCCAGCAGTCGACCCGGCTATGGCTACACCTTC. Residues: CASSRPGYGYTF.

V is TRBV27 and J is TRBJ2-7; the D gene is possibly TRBD2 (5 bases). This CDR3 has 16 residues. Germline V lookup: CDR1 MNHEY, CDR2 SMNVEV (reference sequence). V lost 4 bases and J 2 bases, leaving 18 bases between the germline ends. The CDR3 nucleotides are TGTGCCAGCAGTTATCGTCGGTCGGGATCCACCTACGAGCAGTACTTC. This codes for CASSYRRSGSTYEQYF.

The sample holds a few counts of this clone. The J gene is TRBJ1-2, the V gene TRBV6-6, with D unclear. V lost 5 bases to trimming and J lost 0 bases, with 10 bases between them. CDR1 and CDR2 (germline): MNHNY, SVGAGI (reference sequence). The CDR3 runs to 14 residues. The CDR3 sequence: CASSQDPANYGYTF. In DNA form, the CDR3 reads TGTGCCAGCAGTCAGGACCCAGCTAACTATGGCTACACCTTC.

This chain uses TRBV28 with TRBJ2-7; 10 nucleotides align to TRBD2. V was clipped by 4 bases and J by 2 bases; unmatched bases: 2. Germline values: CDR1 MDHEN, CDR2 SYDVKM. The CDR3 runs 14 residues. CDR3 bases: TGTGCCAGCAGTTCAGGGACTAGCGCCTACGAGCAGTACTTC. Translating it yields CASSSGTSAYEQYF. Complete variable domain (other parts from reference TRBV28 and TRBJ2-7): DVKVTQSSRYLVKRTGEKVFLECVQDMDHENMFWYRQDPGLGLRLIYFSYDVKMKEKGDIPEGYSVSREKKERFSLILESASTNQTSMYLCASSSGTSAYEQYFGPGTRLTVT.

This clone has just a few counts. V gene TRBV4-3 combines with J gene TRBJ1-2, with D possibly being TRBD1 (5 bases). This CDR3 region has 14 residues. Trimming stripped 0 bases from V and 8 bases from J, with 13 bases between. CDR1 is LGHNA and CDR2 is YSLEER in the germline V gene. The CDR3 DNA sequence: TGCGCCAGCAGCCAAGAACTGGGGGTAGAGGGCTACACCTTC. It specifies CASSQELGVEGYTF.

The V and J genes are TRBV14 and TRBJ1-2; TRBD1 agrees at 7 bases. The CDR3 consists of 16 residues. Germline V gene data show CDR1 as SGHDN and CDR2 as FVKESK. Trimming removed 4 bases from V and 5 bases from J; junction bases left unmatched: 13. DNA for the CDR3: TGTGCCAGCAGCCTTCGACAGGGCCCCGGGGGGTATGGCTACACCTTC. Translating gives CASSLRQGPGGYGYTF.

The chain employs TRBV11-3 and TRBJ2-1; TRBD2 agrees at 14 bases. CDR3 length equals 15 residues. Germline V gene sequence: CDR1 SGHNT, CDR2 YENEEA. Trimming took 5 bases from V and 8 from J; bases not matched to a gene: 5. In DNA, the CDR3 is TGTGCCAGCAGCCCCGGGACTAGCGGGAGCCATGAGCAGTTCTTC. Its protein is CASSPGTSGSHEQFF.

Concerning this clone itself: The same CDR3 also results from other DNA sequences found in this sample. The V call is TRBV7-3, the J call TRBJ1-1, with D perhaps matching TRBD1 (5 bases). The germline V and J ends were trimmed by 4 bases and 1 base, with 7 bases remaining between them. The CDR3 is 13 residues long. The germline CDR1 and CDR2 sequences are SGHTA and FQGTGA. The CDR3 loop reads CASSSTGNTEAFF. The CDR3 DNA reads TGTGCCAGCAGCTCAACAGGGAACACTGAAGCTTTCTTT.

Concerning this clone itself: A much larger clone lies a single base off, so this may be a read error. The V and J genes are TRBV9 and TRBJ2-5; 7 bases are shared with TRBD2. After removal of 4 bases from V and 5 bases from J, the junction contained 5 bases not matched to a gene. The CDR3 loop spans 13 amino acids. Germline V gene sequence: CDR1 SGDLS, CDR2 YYNGEE. CDR3 amino acids: CASSPQGGETQYF. The CDR3 coding sequence is TGTGCCAGCAGCCCCCAGGGAGGGGAGACCCAGTACTTC.

Here the CDR3 reads CAWRYGLAGELFF. The CDR3 DNA sequence: TGTGCCTGGCGATATGGACTAGCCGGGGAGCTGTTTTTT. The rearrangement joins TRBV30 to TRBJ2-2, with 7 bases that match TRBD2. This CDR3 comprises 13 residues. Germline V gene sequence: CDR1 GTSNPN, CDR2 SVGIG (reference sequence). Trimming cost V 5 bases and J 6 bases; bases outside gene matches: 6.

The genes are TRBV2 and TRBJ2-5, with D uncertain. CDR1 is SNHLY, CDR2 FYNNEI, per germline. V shed 4 bases and J shed 5 bases, with 8 bases lying between them. CDR3 length equals 12 residues. This CDR3 reads CASSGIAETQYF. The CDR3 region has the DNA TGTGCCAGCAGTGGTATTGCCGAGACCCAGTACTTC.

The chain links TRBV19 to TRBJ2-1, with D perhaps matching TRBD2 (6 bases). The CDR3 contains 15 residues. Deletions cut 2 bases from V and 5 bases from J, with 13 bases between. CDR1 and CDR2 (germline): LNHDA, SQIVND (reference sequence). CDR3 in DNA: TGTGCCAGTAGTATAAGTGGGAGGCAAAACAATGAGCAGTTCTTC. This gives the protein CASSISGRQNNEQFF.

The V gene is TRBV7-6, the J gene TRBJ2-1, with D possibly being TRBD1 or TRBD2 (5 bases each). V was trimmed by 5 bases and J by 5 bases, leaving 13 bases between them. Looked up from germline, CDR1 is SGHVS and CDR2 is FNYEAQ. This CDR3 has 14 amino acids. The DNA for the CDR3 is TGTGCCAGCAGCCCCGGGGCGGCCAACAATGAGCAGTTCTTC. It encodes CASSPGAANNEQFF.